This TCR beta chain was retrieved from a study of cytomegalovirus exposure and HLA in healthy donors. Study-wide results and limits: Available immune exposure information was restricted to CMV serostatus only. In a later analysis, HLA-associated beta chains showed higher expansion and lower generation probabilities than comparable chains.

The CDR3 sequence is 16 residues long. Germline CDR1 SGHNT, CDR2 YYREEE (reference sequence). V lost 4 bases and J lost 4, with 15 bases in between. These donors counted as nominally healthy when sampled, but unrecorded immune exposures were likely. Concerning this clone: Its antigen remains unidentified.

The PCR had 60 Vbeta and 13 Jbeta primers. TCRdb keeps only in-frame clones here, not all; method: immunoSEQ multiplex PCR. The table records over 100,000 clones, roughly 63% of them present only once. Source material: PBMCs. The genes are TRBV5-4 and TRBJ1-6; possible D gene TRBD1, 5 bases. The source is a man aged 35 to 55 in good health and CMV-seropositive. CDR3 residues: CASSDEDKSYNSPLHF. The CDR3 nucleotides are TGTGCCAGCAGCGACGAGGACAAGTCGTATAATTCACCCCTCCACTTT.